The 27 T cell receptor beta chains in this list originate from one sample, sequenced in a study of CD8+ T cells in alopecia areata. Treatment defined: oral pan-JAK inhibitor, 5-10 mg twice daily. After isolation, RNA underwent reverse transcription to generate cDNA as the sequencing template. Produced via immunoSEQ multiplex PCR; TCRdb's table is partial and in-frame only. Of some 220,000 clones listed, about 57% were seen once; the top ten hold roughly 1.5%. The source material was CD4+ T cells sorted from blood, sampled at week 4, from a patient treated with tofacitinib. These receptors were collected from a human donor with alopecia areata.

The chain links TRBV18 to TRBJ1-2; D unclear. The CDR3 is made up of 14 amino acids. The V gene's germline CDR1 is KGHSH and CDR2 LQKENI. The germline V and J ends were trimmed by 3 bases and 3 bases, with 11 bases remaining between them. Written as DNA, the CDR3 is TGTGCCAGCTCACCGGCAGGTCTAGACTATGGCTACACCTTC. Its translation: CASSPAGLDYGYTF.

Concerning this clone: A read error may produce the germline difference seen at one junction end. J is TRBJ1-2 and V is TRBV29-1; 8 bases fit TRBD1. Germline V CDR1 and CDR2: SQVTM, ANQGSEA. The CDR3 consists of 13 residues. The CDR3 reads CSVDDRGPYGHTF. The CDR3 DNA reads TGCAGCGTTGACGACAGGGGTCCCTATGGCCACACCTTC.

In its sample, this clone was seen a few times. The rearrangement links TRBV30 to TRBJ1-1; the match to TRBD1 covers 7 bases. The trim removed 6 bases at V and 5 bases at J, leaving 15 bases unmatched. The CDR3 consists of 15 residues. Germline values: CDR1 GTSNPN, CDR2 SVGIG (reference sequence). The CDR3 coding sequence is TGTGCCTGCCACGATCAGGGGGGGTACCGGACTGAAGCTTTCTTT. Its translation: CACHDQGGYRTEAFF.

The chain joins TRBV29-1 to TRBJ1-2; D is possibly TRBD1 (6 bases). Trimming removed 7 bases at V and 8 bases at J, with 17 bases between. CDR3 length: 12 residues. The V gene's germline CDR1 is SQVTM and CDR2 ANQGSEA. CDR3 nucleotide sequence: TGCAGCGCCGTAGGGGGTTTTGGAGGCTACACCTTC. Protein product: CSAVGGFGGYTF.

This chain links TRBV19 with TRBJ2-5; D gene uncertain. Germline CDR1 LNHDA, CDR2 SQIVND (reference sequence). The V gene lost 5 bases and the J gene lost 5 bases, with 6 bases spanning the gap. The CDR3 spans 11 residues. CDR3 sequence (DNA): TGTGCCAGTAGTGAGTTGGAGACCCAGTACTTC. Protein: CASSELETQYF. The full variable domain, rest sourced from reference TRBV19 and TRBJ2-5, is DGGITQSPKYLFRKEGQNVTLSCEQNLNHDAMYWYRQDPGQGLRLIYYSQIVNDFQKGDIAEGYSVSREKKESFPLTVTSAQKNPTAFYLCASSELETQYFGPGTRLLVL.

Here the CDR3 reads CASSTRGTPYEQFF. The CDR3 DNA is TGTGCCAGCAGTACCCGGGGAACTCCGTATGAGCAGTTCTTC. This rearrangement joins TRBV6-6 to TRBJ2-1; a possible D gene is TRBD2 (5 bases). This CDR3 has 14 residues. Trimming took 5 bases from V and 8 from J, leaving 16 bases between them. CDR1 is MNHNY, CDR2 SVGAGI, per germline (reference sequence).

The V gene is TRBV30, the J gene TRBJ2-7, with D possibly TRBD1 on 7 matching bases. This CDR3 contains 14 residues. The germline V gene has CDR1 GTSNPN and CDR2 SVGIG (reference sequence). V was shortened by 2 bases and J by 3 bases, with 14 bases between the two germline ends. The CDR3 sequence is CAWSPGGTDYEQYF. The CDR3 DNA reads as TGTGCCTGGAGTCCTGGAGGGACAGACTACGAGCAGTACTTC.

The chain carries TRBV5-1 and TRBJ1-1; no definite D call. The CDR3 has 14 amino acids. Germline V gene data show CDR1 as SGHRS and CDR2 as YFSETQ. V was clipped by 0 bases and J by 1 base, with 7 bases between them. As DNA, the CDR3 is TGCGCCAGCAGCTTGGTGTATCAGAACACTGAAGCTTTCTTT. Amino acids: CASSLVYQNTEAFF. Full variable domain (outside the CDR3, taken from reference TRBV5-1 and TRBJ1-1): KAGVTQTPRYLIKTRGQQVTLSCSPISGHRSVSWYQQTPGQGLQFLFEYFSETQRNKGNFPGRFSGRQFSNSRSEMNVSTLELGDSALYLCASSLVYQNTEAFFGQGTRLTVV.

This clone was counted only a few times. In nucleotides, the CDR3 is TGTGCCAGCAGCAACCACAACTCTGGGGCCAACGTCCTGACTTTC. Protein sequence: CASSNHNSGANVLTF. This chain uses TRBV5-6 with TRBJ2-6; unclear D gene. The CDR3 is 15 amino acids. CDR1 SGHDT and CDR2 YYEEEE come from the germline V gene. V gave up 4 bases and J gave up 0 bases, with 8 bases separating them.

The V gene is TRBV9, the J gene TRBJ1-1; 7 positions agree with TRBD1. The CDR3 has 14 amino acids. The V and J ends lost 0 bases and 4 bases, in that order; junction bases with no gene match: 3. CDR1 is SGDLS, CDR2 YYNGEE, per germline. The CDR3 spells CASSVARGITEAFF. CDR3 coding DNA: TGTGCCAGCAGCGTAGCCAGGGGGATCACTGAAGCTTTCTTT.

The V gene is TRBV29-1, the J gene TRBJ2-5; D call uncertain. Germline CDR1 is SQVTM and CDR2 is ANQGSEA. The CDR3 sequence is 12 residues long. V lost 1 base, J lost 0 bases, and 3 bases lay in between. CDR3: CSVEANQETQYF. CDR3 DNA: TGCAGCGTTGAAGCAAACCAAGAGACCCAGTACTTC.

Points on this clone: The identical CDR3 is also encoded by other nucleotide sequences in the sample. For the CDR3, the DNA is TGCAGCGTTGAGCCAGGGGCTGAAGCTTTCTTT. Its translation is CSVEPGAEAFF. The rearrangement joins TRBV29-1 to TRBJ1-1; tentatively, D is TRBD1 (6 bases). CDR3 length: 11 amino acids. Per the germline V gene, CDR1 is SQVTM and CDR2 is ANQGSEA. V shed 3 bases and J shed 6 bases, with 8 bases lying between them. The entire variable domain, with the rest obtained from reference TRBV29-1 and TRBJ1-1, is as follows: SAVISQKPSRDICQRGTSLTIQCQVDSQVTMMFWYRQQPGQSLTLIATANQGSEATYESGFVIDKFPISRPNLTFSTLTVSNMSPEDSSIYLCSVEPGAEAFFGQGTRLTVV.

This chain links TRBV30 with TRBJ1-5; TRBD1 might be the D (5 bases). The CDR3 length is 15 residues. V lost 1 base to trimming and J lost 0 bases, with 10 bases between them. Germline-derived CDR1 and CDR2 are GTSNPN and SVGIG (reference sequence). CDR3: CAWSAGTDSNQPQHF. CDR3 nucleotide sequence: TGTGCCTGGAGTGCCGGGACGGATAGCAATCAGCCCCAGCATTTT. Based on the CDR3 plus reference TRBV30 and TRBJ1-5, the full variable domain is SQTIHQWPATLVQPVGSPLSLECTVEGTSNPNLYWYRQAAGRGLQLLFYSVGIGQISSEVPQNLSASRPQDRQFILSSKKLLLSDSGFYLCAWSAGTDSNQPQHFGDGTRLSIL.

The chain uses TRBV4-3 and TRBJ2-7; D is uncertain. This CDR3 has 13 amino acids. Trimming shortened V by 1 base and J by 5 bases, and 9 bases separated the two germline ends. Germline CDR1 reads LGHNA; CDR2 reads YSLEER. CDR3 region: CASSQALYNEQYF. CDR3 bases: TGCGCCAGCAGCCAAGCCCTTTACAACGAGCAGTACTTC.

The V gene is TRBV11-2, the J gene TRBJ2-7; TRBD2 agrees at 9 bases. With V trimmed by 5 bases and J by 4 bases, 6 bases remained unmatched. Germline V CDR1 and CDR2: SGHAT, FQNNGV. The CDR3 loop spans 14 amino acids. The CDR3 nucleotides read TGTGCCAGCAGCCACCTAGCGGGAAAGTACGAGCAGTACTTC. It translates to CASSHLAGKYEQYF. Together with reference TRBV11-2 and TRBJ2-7, the CDR3 gives the full variable domain: EAGVAQSPRYKIIEKRQSVAFWCNPISGHATLYWYQQILGQGPKLLIQFQNNGVVDDSQLPKDRFSAERLKGVDSTLKIQPAKLEDSAVYLCASSHLAGKYEQYFGPGTRLTVT.

The DNA of the CDR3 is TGCAGCGTTGAAAAGAGCACAGATACGCAGTATTTT. Translation: CSVEKSTDTQYF. The J gene is TRBJ2-3, the V gene TRBV29-1; D gene ambiguous. The germline gives CDR1 SQVTM, CDR2 ANQGSEA. Trimming took 2 bases from V and 0 from J, leaving 3 bases between them. This CDR3 has 12 residues.

This clone was detected many times. The chain recombines TRBV29-1 with TRBJ1-2, with 9 bases lining up with TRBD1. This CDR3 is built from 14 residues. Germline V gene data show CDR1 as SQVTM and CDR2 as ANQGSEA. J gave up 4 bases and V 5 bases, and 8 bases lay outside the gene matches. CDR3 protein: CSVFATGGFYGYTF. The CDR3 region has the DNA TGCAGCGTTTTTGCGACAGGGGGTTTCTATGGCTACACCTTC. The whole variable domain, remainder taken from reference TRBV29-1 and TRBJ1-2, is SAVISQKPSRDICQRGTSLTIQCQVDSQVTMMFWYRQQPGQSLTLIATANQGSEATYESGFVIDKFPISRPNLTFSTLTVSNMSPEDSSIYLCSVFATGGFYGYTFGSGTRLTVV.

The rearrangement links TRBV30 to TRBJ1-1, with a possible D match to TRBD1 (5 bases). Between the trimmed V and J ends, which lost 4 bases and 7 bases, there was a span of 19 bases. The CDR3 extends over 14 amino acids. Per the germline V gene, CDR1 is GTSNPN and CDR2 is SVGIG (reference sequence). The CDR3 here is CAWKPPGLQSEAFF. In DNA, the CDR3 is TGTGCCTGGAAACCCCCGGGACTACAGAGTGAAGCTTTCTTT. Using reference TRBV30 and TRBJ1-1 for the parts outside the CDR3, the full variable domain is SQTIHQWPATLVQPVGSPLSLECTVEGTSNPNLYWYRQAAGRGLQLLFYSVGIGQISSEVPQNLSASRPQDRQFILSSKKLLLSDSGFYLCAWKPPGLQSEAFFGQGTRLTVV.

This clone was seen once. The genes are TRBV6-5 and TRBJ2-4; D may match TRBD1 or TRBD2 (5 bases each). CDR3 size: 13 residues. Germline V gene sequence: CDR1 MNHEY, CDR2 SVGAGI. V was trimmed by 6 bases and J by 1 base, leaving 7 bases between them. The CDR3 region is CASREGAKNIQYF. The CDR3 DNA reads TGTGCCAGCAGAGAGGGGGCCAAAAACATTCAGTACTTC.

This clone has a handful of counts. The V and J genes are TRBV29-1 and TRBJ2-5, with D unresolved. Trimming stripped 6 bases from V and 4 bases from J, with 15 bases between. CDR1 is SQVTM and CDR2 is ANQGSEA in the germline V gene. This CDR3 spans 13 amino acids. CDR3 bases: TGCAGCGTCGGTAAGGACGAGGCAGAGACCCAGTACTTC. It translates to CSVGKDEAETQYF.

There are a few counts of this clone. The chain recombines TRBV30 with TRBJ1-2; no reliable D call. Germline CDR1 is GTSNPN and CDR2 is SVGIG (reference sequence). V lost 8 bases to trimming and J lost 8 bases, with 18 bases between them. This CDR3 is built from 12 residues. The CDR3 loop reads CAGALGNFGYTF. As DNA, the CDR3 is TGTGCCGGCGCTCTAGGGAACTTCGGCTACACCTTC. Based on the CDR3 plus reference TRBV30 and TRBJ1-2, the full variable domain is SQTIHQWPATLVQPVGSPLSLECTVEGTSNPNLYWYRQAAGRGLQLLFYSVGIGQISSEVPQNLSASRPQDRQFILSSKKLLLSDSGFYLCAGALGNFGYTFGSGTRLTVV.

The chain employs TRBV2 and TRBJ2-1; no definite D call. The CDR3 extends over 11 amino acids. V lost 4 bases, J lost 5 bases, and 3 bases lay in between. Germline V CDR1 and CDR2: SNHLY, FYNNEI. The CDR3 DNA is TGTGCCAGCAGTGGGGACAATGAGCAGTTCTTC. It is translated as CASSGDNEQFF.

The CDR3 here is CASSLSGWETQYF. CDR3 coding DNA: TGTGCCAGCAGCTTGTCAGGTTGGGAGACCCAGTACTTC. V usage is TRBV7-2 and J usage is TRBJ2-5, with D unresolved. The length of the CDR3 is 13 residues. CDR1 and CDR2 (germline): SGHTA, FQGNSA. Trimming left V 3 bases short and J 5 bases short, with 10 bases between.

This chain links TRBV27 with TRBJ1-1, with 10 bases matching TRBD1. The trim removed 7 bases at V and 6 bases at J, leaving 8 bases unmatched. Germline-derived CDR1 and CDR2 are MNHEY and SMNVEV (reference sequence). There are 14 residues in the CDR3. The DNA for the CDR3 is TGTGCCAGCAAACCACGACAGGGGGCCTCTGAAGCTTTCTTT. Translating it yields CASKPRQGASEAFF.

This chain links TRBV27 with TRBJ1-2; no firm D call. The germline V and J ends were trimmed by 6 bases and 6 bases, with 17 bases remaining between them. The CDR3 consists of 14 residues. The germline CDR1 and CDR2 sequences are MNHEY and SMNVEV (reference sequence). The CDR3 region has the DNA TGTGCCAGCAGACCTTGGAAAGCAGAGCATGGCTACACCTTC. It specifies CASRPWKAEHGYTF.

The chain is built from TRBV29-1 and TRBJ2-3; D gene unclear. The CDR3 has 14 residues. From germline, CDR1 is SQVTM and CDR2 ANQGSEA. The V end lost 6 bases, the J end lost 2 bases, and 15 bases lay between the germline ends. CDR3 DNA: TGCAGCGTCGTCGGCACTGGTCTCACAGATACGCAGTATTTT. Its translation is CSVVGTGLTDTQYF.

The J gene is TRBJ2-5, the V gene TRBV6-5; D call uncertain. Trimming pared 2 bases from V and 5 bases from J, leaving 9 bases between. Per germline, CDR1 MNHEY and CDR2 SVGAGI. The CDR3 spans 13 residues. The CDR3 loop reads CASSYVSSETQYF. Written as DNA, the CDR3 is TGTGCCAGCAGTTACGTGAGTTCGGAGACCCAGTACTTC.